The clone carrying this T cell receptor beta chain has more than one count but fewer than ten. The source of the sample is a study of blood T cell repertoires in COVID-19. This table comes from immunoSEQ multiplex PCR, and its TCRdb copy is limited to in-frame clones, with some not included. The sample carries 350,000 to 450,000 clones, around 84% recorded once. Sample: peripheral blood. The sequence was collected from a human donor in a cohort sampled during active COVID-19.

In DNA, the CDR3 is TGTGCCAGCAGCTCTACAGGGATGGGGGTGATTTACAATGAGCAGTTCTTC. Its translation is CASSSTGMGVIYNEQFF. The rearrangement links TRBV13 to TRBJ2-1, with D perhaps TRBD1 (6 bases). The CDR3 has 17 residues. The V and J ends lost 4 bases and 4 bases respectively, with 20 bases between them. Germline V gives CDR1 PRHDT, CDR2 FYEKMQ (reference sequence). The complete variable domain, with remaining parts taken from reference TRBV13 and TRBJ2-1, reads AAGVIQSPRHLIKEKRETATLKCYPIPRHDTVYWYQQGPGQDPQFLISFYEKMQSDKGSIPDRFSAQQFSDYHSELNMSSLELGDSALYFCASSSTGMGVIYNEQFFGPGTRLTVL.